The rows below give T cell receptor beta chains drawn from one sample of a study of cytomegalovirus exposure and HLA in healthy donors. Clones were read by immunoSEQ multiplex PCR, and TCRdb kept only the in-frame ones, dropping some. This repertoire shows roughly 200,000 clones, roughly 87% found once; its top ten account for over 1.5%. Sample: PBMCs. The receptors come from a man aged 50 or older in good health and CMV-seronegative. Both conserved end residues are part of each CDR3. A D gene is named only where the DNA matches it firmly. A row's size may be missing; if present it is once, few, many or a size class.

d_call	j_call	v_call	clone_size	cdr3_nt	cdr3_aa
NA	TRBJ2-7	TRBV2	NA	TGTGCCAGCAGTGAACGCGGGGGCGATTTCTACGAGCAGTACTTC	CASSERGGDFYEQYF
NA	TRBJ1-6	TRBV6-5	NA	TGTGCCAGCAAACGGGACAATATTAATTCACCCCTCCACTTT	CASKRDNINSPLHF
NA	TRBJ1-5	TRBV7-2	once	TGTGCCAGCAGCTTTAGACAGGATAATCAGCCCCAGCATTTT	CASSFRQDNQPQHF
TRBD1	TRBJ1-4	TRBV25-1	NA	TGTGCCAGCAGTGGAGGACAGGTGTCAACTAATGAAAAACTGTTTTTT	CASSGGQVSTNEKLFF
NA	TRBJ1-4	TRBV15	NA	TGTGCCACCAGCGAGAACAGGGTAGGACAAAAACTGTTTTTT	CATSENRVGQKLFF
TRBD1	TRBJ2-3	TRBV5-1	NA	TGCGCCAGCAGCCGTGGGACAGGGGACCTCTCTGGTACGCAGTATTTT	CASSRGTGDLSGTQYF
NA	TRBJ2-6	TRBV18	NA	TGTGCCAGCTCCCCCAGGCAGGCAGGGGCCGAACAAGGGGCCAACGTCCTGACTTTC	CASSPRQAGAEQGANVLTF
NA	TRBJ2-5	TRBV14	NA	TGTGCCAGCAGCCAGCAAACTTCCCAAGAGGGCCAGTACTTC	CASSQQTSQEGQYF
TRBD2	TRBJ2-1	TRBV4-3	NA	TGCGCCAGCAGCCAAGGACTAGCGACAAACAATGAGCAGTTCTTC	CASSQGLATNNEQFF
TRBD1	TRBJ1-6	TRBV4-3	NA	TGCGCCAGCAGCCAAGATGGGACAGGGTATTCACCCCTCCACTTT	CASSQDGTGYSPLHF
NA	TRBJ2-5	TRBV9	NA	TGTGCCAGCAGCCCAGGGGCAGGAGCACAAGAGACCCAGTACTTC	CASSPGAGAQETQYF